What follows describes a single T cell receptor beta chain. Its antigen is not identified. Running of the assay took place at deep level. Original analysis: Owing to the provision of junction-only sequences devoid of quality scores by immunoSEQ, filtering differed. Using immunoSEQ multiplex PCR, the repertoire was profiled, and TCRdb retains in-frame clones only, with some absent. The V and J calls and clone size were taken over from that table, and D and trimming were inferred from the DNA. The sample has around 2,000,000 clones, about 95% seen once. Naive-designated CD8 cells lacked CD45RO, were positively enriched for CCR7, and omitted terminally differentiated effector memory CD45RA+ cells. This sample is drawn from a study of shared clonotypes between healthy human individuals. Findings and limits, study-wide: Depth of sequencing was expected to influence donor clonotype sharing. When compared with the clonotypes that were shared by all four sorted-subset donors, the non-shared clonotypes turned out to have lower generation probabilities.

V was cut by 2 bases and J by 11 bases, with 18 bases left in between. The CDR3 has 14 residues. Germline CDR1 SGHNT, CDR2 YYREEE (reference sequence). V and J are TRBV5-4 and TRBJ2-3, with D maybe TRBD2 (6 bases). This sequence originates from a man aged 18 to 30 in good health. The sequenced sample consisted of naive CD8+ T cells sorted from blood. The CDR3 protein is CASSFDGPGREQYF. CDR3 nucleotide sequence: TGTGCCAGCAGCTTTGATGGCCCCGGGCGGGAGCAGTATTTT.